The 30 T cell receptor beta chains given below trace back to one sample, sequenced in a study of OX40 agonist ivuxolimab in advanced cancers. Clones were sequenced by immunoSEQ multiplex PCR, and TCRdb holds only the in-frame ones, with some missing. The sample comprises around 20,000 clones, approximately 86% of which are singletons, and about a sixth rests with the top ten. Material: CD4+ or CD8+ T cells sorted from blood, obtained in a trial of the OX40 agonist ivuxolimab. The receptor source for this set is an adult with an advanced solid tumor such as melanoma, head and neck, liver or kidney cancer.

The chain joins TRBV7-9 to TRBJ2-7; 7 bases are a match to TRBD2. The CDR3 length is 15 residues. V shed 1 base, J shed 3 bases, and the junction held 6 bases outside the gene matches. Germline V gene sequence: CDR1 SEHNR, CDR2 FQNEAQ (reference sequence). In nucleotides, the CDR3 is TGTGCCAGCAGCTTAGACCCACTAGCGAGCTACGAGCAGTACTTC. Its protein is CASSLDPLASYEQYF.

The sample holds one count of this clone. J is TRBJ2-5 and V is TRBV5-1; a possible D gene is TRBD2 (5 bases). The J call could be wrong; TRBJ2-7 is a better fit for the DNA end. Germline V gives CDR1 SGHRS, CDR2 YFSETQ. The CDR3 contains 13 residues. CDR3 in amino acids: CASSRGPVYEQYF. CDR3 nucleotide sequence: TGCGCCAGCAGCCGGGGTCCCGTCTACGAGCAGTACTTC.

This sequence joins TRBV11-3 and TRBJ2-3; 8 bases align to TRBD2. The CDR3 loop spans 18 amino acids. Germline V gene lookup returns CDR1 SGHNT and CDR2 YENEEA. V gave up 3 bases and J gave up 3 bases; unmatched junction bases: 14. The CDR3 DNA reads TGTGCCAGCAGCTTCCGAGGGGGGGGACTAGACCCTACAGATACGCAGTATTTT. Amino acid sequence: CASSFRGGGLDPTDTQYF.

The chain joins TRBV6-5 to TRBJ1-4, with D possibly matching TRBD1 (6 bases). The V gene lost 4 bases and the J gene lost 8 bases, with 14 bases spanning the gap. The CDR3 runs 14 residues. Germline lookup yields CDR1 MNHEY and CDR2 SVGAGI. This CDR3 is CASSLEGDEEKLFF. The CDR3 coding sequence is TGTGCCAGCAGTTTGGAGGGGGATGAAGAAAAACTGTTTTTT.

The chain uses TRBV19 and TRBJ1-2; no definite D call. Trimming took off 4 bases at V and 8 bases at J, with 17 bases between the two ends. The germline CDR1 and CDR2 sequences are LNHDA and SQIVND (reference sequence). The CDR3 loop spans 14 amino acids. The CDR3, as DNA: TGTGCCAGTAGTACCGTGGGTTCGTTCTGGGGCTACACCTTC. It is translated as CASSTVGSFWGYTF.

V gene TRBV27 combines with J gene TRBJ1-2, with TRBD1 matching over 11 bases. This CDR3 has 14 residues. The V segment lost 3 bases and the J segment 14 bases; nucleotides outside the gene matches: 11. Germline V CDR1 and CDR2: MNHEY, SMNVEV (reference sequence). CDR3 DNA sequence: TGTGCCAGCAGTTTTCCGGGCGGGACAGGGGGTTATACCTTC. It specifies CASSFPGGTGGYTF.

The chain employs TRBV4-3 and TRBJ2-1, with 11 positions matching TRBD2. V trimming: 1 base; J trimming: 7 bases; junction bases outside the gene matches: 12. CDR1 is LGHNA and CDR2 is YSLEER in the germline V gene. CDR3 length equals 18 residues. The CDR3 loop is CASSQVGLAGGAGNEQFF. CDR3 in DNA: TGCGCCAGCAGCCAAGTCGGGCTAGCGGGAGGCGCCGGTAATGAGCAGTTCTTC.

The rearrangement uses TRBV27 and TRBJ2-7; D may be TRBD2 (6 bases). V was pared by 3 bases and J by 9 bases, with 15 bases between. Germline loops: CDR1 MNHEY, CDR2 SMNVEV (reference sequence). The CDR3 loop spans 13 amino acids. CDR3 sequence reads: CASSFPRENRQYF. CDR3 bases: TGTGCCAGCAGTTTCCCCCGGGAGAATCGGCAGTACTTC.

V usage is TRBV4-3 and J usage is TRBJ2-1, with D possibly TRBD2 on 6 matching bases. V was cut by 5 bases and J by 2 bases, with 16 bases left in between. Germline loops: CDR1 LGHNA, CDR2 YSLEER. The CDR3 loop spans 16 amino acids. Here the CDR3 reads CASSSWAGRTYNEQFF. Written as DNA, the CDR3 is TGCGCCAGCAGCTCATGGGCAGGGAGGACCTACAATGAGCAGTTCTTC.

The rearrangement joins TRBV5-6 to TRBJ2-4, with D perhaps TRBD1 or TRBD2 (5 bases each). In germline, CDR1 is SGHDT, CDR2 YYEEEE. This CDR3 contains 15 residues. V shed 3 bases and J shed 8 bases, with 18 bases lying between them. CDR3 bases: TGTGCCAGCAGCTCCCCGACAGTTAGAGCGGACATTCAGTACTTC. This gives the protein CASSSPTVRADIQYF.

The chain recombines TRBV23-1 with TRBJ2-7; 9 nucleotides line up with TRBD1. TRBV23-1 is classed as an ORF, of uncertain function. The CDR3 runs 16 residues. The J segment lost 2 bases and the V segment lost 2 bases, leaving 7 bases of the junction unmatched. This chain's CDR3 is CASSQEGQGSTYEQYF. In nucleotides, the CDR3 is TGCGCCAGCAGTCAAGAGGGACAGGGATCAACCTACGAGCAGTACTTC.

The genes are TRBV18 and TRBJ1-1; no clear D gene. The length of the CDR3 is 15 residues. V shed 4 bases and J shed 1 base, with 13 bases lying between them. The germline CDR1 and CDR2 sequences are KGHSH and LQKENI. CDR3 bases: TGTGCCAGCTCACTTCTTCACGATAAGAACACTGAAGCTTTCTTT. Its translation: CASSLLHDKNTEAFF.

This chain joins TRBV11-2 and TRBJ2-3, with D hard to call. The ends were cut back, 3 bases at V and 6 bases at J, with 7 bases in the middle. CDR3 length: 12 residues. Germline values: CDR1 SGHAT, CDR2 FQNNGV. The CDR3 spells CASSLASDTQYF. The CDR3 DNA is TGTGCCAGCAGCTTGGCGTCGGATACGCAGTATTTT.

The chain carries TRBV7-9 and TRBJ2-1; 8 positions agree with TRBD2. The CDR3 length is 16 residues. Germline V gene lookup returns CDR1 SEHNR and CDR2 FQNEAQ (reference sequence). The ends lost 3 bases at V and 7 bases at J; junction bases unmatched: 11. CDR3 protein: CASSFTTSGPKNEQFF. The CDR3 coding sequence is TGTGCCAGCAGCTTTACCACTAGCGGCCCTAAAAATGAGCAGTTCTTC. Drawing the rest from reference TRBV7-9 and TRBJ2-1, the complete variable domain is DTGVSQNPRHKITKRGQNVTFRCDPISEHNRLYWYRQTLGQGPEFLTYFQNEAQLEKSRLLSDRFSAERPKGSFSTLEIQRTEQGDSAMYLCASSFTTSGPKNEQFFGPGTRLTVL.

This sequence joins TRBV21-1 and TRBJ2-7; TRBD2 reflects the table's D call only, with no check against the DNA. TRBV21-1 is a recognized pseudogene. This CDR3 has 11 residues. The CDR3 here is CASSPGDEQYF. The CDR3 bases are TGTGCCAGCAGCCCGGGTGACGAGCAGTACTTC.

V and J are TRBV9 and TRBJ2-1; 9 bases fit TRBD1. The J segment lost 6 bases and the V segment lost 4 bases, leaving 14 bases of the junction unmatched. CDR1 and CDR2 (germline): SGDLS, YYNGEE. The CDR3 runs to 17 residues. The CDR3 protein is CASSRWGERDRVNEQFF. Here the CDR3 DNA reads TGTGCCAGCAGCCGTTGGGGGGAGAGGGACAGGGTCAATGAGCAGTTCTTC.

This clone was seen a single time. V and J are TRBV6-5 and TRBJ1-1, with a weak D call TRBD1 (6 bases). The germline CDR1 and CDR2 sequences are MNHEY and SVGAGI. The ends were cut back, 6 bases at V and 6 bases at J, with 11 bases in the middle. The CDR3 has 12 residues. CDR3 DNA sequence: TGTGCCAGCAGCCCAGGGGTTGCTGAAGCTTTCTTT. This gives the protein CASSPGVAEAFF.

The CDR3 coding sequence is TGTGCCAGCAGCTTAGTCCCACAGGGAGAGATCACTGAAGCTTTCTTT. It translates to CASSLVPQGEITEAFF. The genes are TRBV7-3 and TRBJ1-1; the D gene is possibly TRBD1 (6 bases). The CDR3 is 16 amino acids. The V gene's germline CDR1 is SGHTA and CDR2 FQGTGA. V was shortened by 2 bases and J by 4 bases, with 17 bases between the two germline ends.

The genes are TRBV2 and TRBJ2-7; 7 nucleotides line up with TRBD2. This CDR3 comprises 12 residues. With V trimmed by 9 bases and J by 6 bases, 8 bases remained unmatched. CDR1 is SNHLY and CDR2 is FYNNEI in the germline V gene. This CDR3 is CARASGSGEQYF. The CDR3 region has the DNA TGTGCCAGAGCTAGCGGTTCTGGCGAGCAGTACTTC.

The chain joins TRBV29-1 to TRBJ2-5, with a tentative D call TRBD1 (6 bases). The V end lost 7 bases, the J end lost 5 bases, and 20 bases lay between the germline ends. CDR1 is SQVTM and CDR2 is ANQGSEA in the germline V gene. The CDR3 loop spans 14 amino acids. CDR3 residues: CSASGQGWRETQYF. CDR3 nucleotides: TGCAGCGCTTCGGGACAAGGGTGGCGGGAGACCCAGTACTTC.

This clone was observed once. The V gene is TRBV6-5, the J gene TRBJ2-7; TRBD1 agrees at 7 bases. The germline V gene encodes CDR1 MNHEY and CDR2 SVGAGI. Losses at the gene ends were 0 bases for V and 1 base for J; bases not matched to a gene: 3. CDR3 length: 15 amino acids. The CDR3: CASSYSEDRSYEQYF. Written as DNA, the CDR3 is TGTGCCAGCAGTTACTCGGAGGACAGGTCCTACGAGCAGTACTTC.

The gene calls are TRBV29-1 and TRBJ2-7; D may be TRBD1 or TRBD2 (5 bases each). V was clipped by 3 bases and J by 5 bases, with 14 bases between them. Germline CDR1 is SQVTM and CDR2 is ANQGSEA. The CDR3 spans 13 residues. CDR3 nucleotide sequence: TGCAGCGTTGATCTGGGGGATAGTGACGAGCAGTACTTC. This gives the protein CSVDLGDSDEQYF.

V is TRBV11-3 and J is TRBJ1-1, with unresolved D. V lost 1 base, J lost 1 base, and 4 bases lay in between. This CDR3 has 13 amino acids. Germline CDR1 and CDR2: SGHNT and YENEEA. The CDR3 DNA is TGTGCCAGCAGCTTAGGGGGGAACACTGAAGCTTTCTTT. Its translation: CASSLGGNTEAFF.

The chain joins TRBV5-1 to TRBJ2-7, with 7 bases identical to TRBD1. This CDR3 is built from 14 residues. The germline gives CDR1 SGHRS, CDR2 YFSETQ. J lost 2 bases, V lost 4 bases, and 6 bases had no gene match. The CDR3 spells CASSPDRVTYEQYF. The CDR3, as DNA: TGCGCCAGCAGCCCCGACAGGGTTACCTACGAGCAGTACTTC.

The V gene is TRBV30, the J gene TRBJ1-5; tentatively, D is TRBD1 (6 bases). The germline V and J ends were trimmed by 5 bases and 5 bases, with 13 bases remaining between them. Germline V gene data show CDR1 as GTSNPN and CDR2 as SVGIG (reference sequence). The CDR3 is 13 amino acids. CDR3 region: CAWAGGLDQPQHF. The CDR3 DNA is TGTGCCTGGGCGGGGGGGCTCGATCAGCCCCAGCATTTT.

The genes are TRBV5-1 and TRBJ1-4, with D perhaps matching TRBD1 (6 bases). Trimming stripped 4 bases from V and 5 bases from J, with 18 bases between. Germline V gives CDR1 SGHRS, CDR2 YFSETQ. This CDR3 contains 16 residues. The CDR3 sequence is CASSPREGGNNEKLFF. Written as DNA, the CDR3 is TGCGCCAGCAGCCCAAGGGAGGGGGGGAACAATGAAAAACTGTTTTTT.

CDR3 residues: CASSLRRQGLDEQFF. The CDR3 DNA reads as TGTGCCAGCAGCCTGCGTAGGCAGGGGTTAGATGAGCAGTTCTTC. The chain has TRBV7-9 and TRBJ2-1, with D perhaps matching TRBD1 (6 bases). From germline, CDR1 is SEHNR and CDR2 FQNEAQ (reference sequence). The germline V and J ends were trimmed by 5 bases and 8 bases, with 19 bases remaining between them. This CDR3 comprises 15 residues.

This clone was recorded only once. This chain links TRBV5-1 with TRBJ2-3; tentative D call: TRBD1 (6 bases). V shed 5 bases and J shed 0 bases, with 10 bases lying between them. Germline values: CDR1 SGHRS, CDR2 YFSETQ. This CDR3 contains 14 residues. This chain's CDR3 is CASSGRGSTDTQYF. The CDR3 DNA follows: TGCGCCAGCAGTGGAAGGGGGAGCACAGATACGCAGTATTTT. Full variable domain (outside the CDR3, taken from reference TRBV5-1 and TRBJ2-3): KAGVTQTPRYLIKTRGQQVTLSCSPISGHRSVSWYQQTPGQGLQFLFEYFSETQRNKGNFPGRFSGRQFSNSRSEMNVSTLELGDSALYLCASSGRGSTDTQYFGPGTRLTVL.

This sequence joins TRBV6-5 and TRBJ1-5; 10 positions agree with TRBD1. Germline CDR1 is MNHEY and CDR2 is SVGAGI. After removal of 6 bases from V and 4 bases from J, the junction contained 6 bases not matched to a gene. The CDR3 runs to 15 residues. The CDR3 reads CASSPRGQGNQPQHF. CDR3 nucleotide sequence: TGTGCCAGCAGCCCTCGGGGACAGGGGAATCAGCCCCAGCATTTT.

The J gene is TRBJ2-2, the V gene TRBV4-2; TRBD2 might be the D (5 bases). This CDR3 has 15 amino acids. Germline loops: CDR1 LGHNA, CDR2 YNFKEQ. The V end lost 5 bases, the J end lost 0 bases, and 10 bases lay between the germline ends. CDR3 sequence reads: CASSLERTNTGELFF. The CDR3 nucleotides are TGTGCCAGCAGCTTGGAGCGGACGAACACCGGGGAGCTGTTTTTT.